This section outlines one TCR beta chain sequence together with its context. This specimen belongs to a study of blood T cells in healthy people across ages. A second PCR, run for 7 to 11 cycles, used a sample-barcoded 5' primer plus a J-beta primer mix. TCRdb recomputed calls from the 5' RACE reads with MiXCR, one row per CDR3 protein. Of about 720,000 distinct CDR3 sequences in the sample, 22% were seen once. Germline CDR1 and CDR2: SGHAT and FQNNGV. The V end lost 4 bases, the J end lost 4 bases, and 16 bases lay between the germline ends. CDR3 length: 15 residues. Input material: blood. The source is a man aged 65 to 79 in good health. V is TRBV11-2 and J is TRBJ1-2; D is perhaps TRBD1 (6 bases). CDR3 region: CASSSPGQMTYGYTF. CDR3 DNA: TGTGCCAGCAGCTCCCCGGGACAAATGACCTATGGCTACACCTTC.